This TCR beta chain comes out of a study of blood T cells in healthy people across ages. For the study at large: T cells yielded about one barcoded beta molecule per two cells through template switching.

The sample holds a few counts of this clonotype. Trimming took off 6 bases at V and 0 bases at J, with 8 bases between the two ends. The CDR3 loop spans 14 amino acids. The second PCR ran 7 to 11 cycles with a sample-barcoded 5' primer and J-beta primers. Sequencing yielded, for each sample, at least 3 million paired-end reads carrying CDR3. TCRdb re-derived calls from the 5' RACE reads in MiXCR, one entry per CDR3 protein. The sample consists of fewer than 1,000,000 distinct CDR3 sequences, more than 35% of them appearing once. A minimum of 5.5 micrograms of total RNA was extracted per sample. Sequences were obtained from blood. This TCR derives from a man older than 75 in good health. V is TRBV12-3 or TRBV12-4 and J is TRBJ2-2, with TRBD1 as a possible D gene (5 bases). The CDR3: CASSWTTNTGELFF. The CDR3 region has the DNA TGTGCCAGCAGCTGGACAACGAACACCGGGGAGCTGTTTTTT.